What follows are 10 T cell receptor beta chains derived from one specimen sequenced in a study of identical twins. TCRdb re-called the 5' RACE reads with MiXCR, one entry per CDR3 protein. This sample has 640,000 or so distinct CDR3 sequences, with 6.1% found just once. The specimen was naive T cells sorted from blood. These receptor sequences come from a man aged 18-30 years in good health.

This rearrangement joins TRBV20-1 to TRBJ2-1; 11 positions match TRBD2. Germline CDR1 DFQATT, CDR2 SNEGSKA (reference sequence). Trimming took 3 bases from V and 0 from J; bases not matched to a gene: 7. The CDR3 loop spans 17 amino acids. The CDR3, as DNA: TGCAGTGCTAGTGGGCTAGCGGGAGGTAGCTCCTACAATGAGCAGTTCTTC. Translation gives CSASGLAGGSSYNEQFF.

This clonotype came up a few times. The chain combines TRBV7-8 with TRBJ2-7; TRBD2 is a possible D gene (5 bases). The CDR3 covers 17 residues. Trimming left V 2 bases short and J 2 bases short, with 19 bases between. Germline CDR1 and CDR2: SGHVS and FQNEAQ. CDR3 in DNA: TGTGCCAGCAGCTTATTCCCCCCAAGCGGCCCCCCCTACGAGCAGTACGTC. This gives the protein CASSLFPPSGPPYEQYV.

This clonotype came up many times. The chain uses TRBV29-1 and TRBJ2-5; D remains ambiguous. Germline assignment: CDR1 SQVTM and CDR2 ANQGSEA. The V end was cut by 6 bases, the J end by 0 bases, with 14 bases between. The CDR3 extends over 14 amino acids. The CDR3 sequence: CSVTRVVYQETQYF. Written as DNA, the CDR3 is TGCAGCGTGACCCGAGTGGTGTACCAAGAGACCCAGTACTTC.

This clonotype has ten or more counts. The V and J genes are TRBV20-1 and TRBJ2-7; TRBD2 matches at 12 bases. This CDR3 contains 15 residues. From germline, CDR1 is DFQATT and CDR2 SNEGSKA (reference sequence). The J segment lost 5 bases and the V segment lost 1 base, leaving 6 bases of the junction unmatched. CDR3 DNA sequence: TGCAGTGCTAGAGGGGCTAGCGGGAGGGCTGACGAGCAGTACTTC. Protein product: CSARGASGRADEQYF.

This clonotype was found many times. The gene calls are TRBV11-3 and TRBJ1-1; no clear D. Germline V gene lookup returns CDR1 SGHNT and CDR2 YENEEA. CDR3 length: 14 amino acids. With 0 bases removed from V and 4 bases from J, the gap between germline ends came to 9 bases. CDR3 bases: TGTGCCAGCAGCTTAGATGGGAAGGGCACTGAAGCTTTCTTT. This encodes CASSLDGKGTEAFF.

This clonotype came up many times. The chain recombines TRBV4-2 with TRBJ2-6; TRBD1 aligns across 8 bases. This CDR3 region has 18 residues. The V and J ends lost 3 bases and 4 bases, in that order; junction bases with no gene match: 11. CDR1 is LGHNA, CDR2 YNFKEQ, per germline. This CDR3 reads CASSQRQGIGAGANVLTF. The DNA of the CDR3 is TGTGCCAGCAGCCAGAGACAGGGGATAGGTGCAGGGGCCAACGTCCTGACTTTC.

Note on this clonotype: This may arise from a read error, as a much more abundant clone is one base away. This chain links TRBV29-1 with TRBJ2-7; 7 bases map to TRBD1. Germline values: CDR1 SQVTM, CDR2 ANQGSEA. The CDR3 has 14 amino acids. The CDR3 region is CSVGGGHNSYEQDF. The CDR3 region has the DNA TGCAGCGTTGGAGGGGGCCACAACTCCTACGAGCAGGACTTC.

This clonotype was picked up a small number of times. V and J are TRBV5-1 and TRBJ2-1; 11 nucleotides agree with TRBD2. CDR1 is SGHRS and CDR2 is YFSETQ in the germline V gene. CDR3 length: 16 residues. V lost 3 bases and J lost 3; bases outside the gene matches: 5. The DNA of the CDR3 is TGCGCCAGCAGCTGGGGGGGACTAGCGGTCTACAATGAGCAGTTCTTC. This sequence encodes CASSWGGLAVYNEQFF. The variable domain in full, with the rest retrieved from reference TRBV5-1 and TRBJ2-1, is KAGVTQTPRYLIKTRGQQVTLSCSPISGHRSVSWYQQTPGQGLQFLFEYFSETQRNKGNFPGRFSGRQFSNSRSEMNVSTLELGDSALYLCASSWGGLAVYNEQFFGPGTRLTVL.

This clonotype has a handful of counts. J is TRBJ2-1 and V is TRBV7-7; D is unresolved. V lost 4 bases and J lost 9, with 28 bases in between. Germline values: CDR1 SSHAT, CDR2 FNYEAQ (reference sequence). The CDR3 runs to 18 residues. CDR3: CASSSNHLRDPKRVEQFF. The DNA of the CDR3 is TGTGCCAGCAGCTCCAACCACCTCCGCGACCCTAAAAGAGTTGAGCAGTTCTTC.

This clonotype was counted ten times or more. The chain uses TRBV12-3 or TRBV12-4 and TRBJ2-3, with no clear D. V was cut by 3 bases and J by 2 bases, with 12 bases left in between. This CDR3 region has 15 residues. CDR3 sequence: CASSFLRLHTDTQYF. CDR3 nucleotide sequence: TGTGCCAGCAGTTTTTTGAGACTGCACACAGATACGCAGTATTTT.